The clone carrying this T cell receptor (beta chain) was detected only a few times. The germline V gene encodes CDR1 SQVTM and CDR2 ANQGSEA. V shed 7 bases and J 4 bases; nucleotides not matched to a gene: 9. CDR3 length: 13 residues. This entry is derived from a study of blood T cell repertoires in COVID-19. The authors' processing: Reference gene primer amplification gave estimated nucleated cell counts. Assay used: immunoSEQ multiplex PCR; TCRdb lists only in-frame clones, some missing. V and J calls and clone size follow that table, whereas D and trimming were derived from the DNA. The sample has fewer than 250,000 clones, under 85% seen once.

The chain carries TRBV29-1 and TRBJ1-1; 7 bases match TRBD1. This TCR derives from a human donor in a cohort sampled during active COVID-19. The sample was peripheral blood. The CDR3 DNA reads TGCAGCGCTTCGACAGGGAAGGGCACTGAAGCTTTCTTT. Its protein is CSASTGKGTEAFF.